A single sample is the source of the 19 T cell receptor beta chains below, sequenced in a study of patients and donors after allogeneic stem cell transplantation. TCRdb independently ran MiXCR on the RT-PCR reads; one entry per CDR3 protein. The sample lists 390,000 or so distinct CDR3 sequences; roughly 17% were seen once. Sequencing input: blood, either unsorted or a sorted T cell fraction (not recorded which). These receptors all stem from a human donor who was either an allogeneic HSCT recipient or a stem cell or donor lymphocyte infusion donor (not recorded which). It is not recorded whose cells these are; they may come from a transplant donor.

This chain links TRBV6-1 with TRBJ1-3, with D possibly matching TRBD1 (5 bases). Germline V gives CDR1 MNHNS, CDR2 SASEGT. V was shortened by 5 bases and J by 0 bases, with 11 bases between the two germline ends. The CDR3 has 15 residues. CDR3 region: CASSRQGPSGNTIYF. DNA for the CDR3: TGTGCCAGCAGTCGGCAGGGACCCTCTGGAAACACCATATATTTT.

This clonotype was picked up a small number of times. This chain links TRBV19 with TRBJ2-6; TRBD1 might be the D (5 bases). Germline assignment: CDR1 LNHDA and CDR2 SQIVND (reference sequence). The CDR3 contains 16 residues. Trimming removed 6 bases from V and 5 bases from J, with 17 bases in between. As DNA, the CDR3 is TGTGCCAGTAGCCCTGATGACAGTCGGCGGGCCAACGTCCTGACTTTC. Protein: CASSPDDSRRANVLTF. The full variable domain, with the rest looked up from reference TRBV19 and TRBJ2-6, is DGGITQSPKYLFRKEGQNVTLSCEQNLNHDAMYWYRQDPGQGLRLIYYSQIVNDFQKGDIAEGYSVSREKKESFPLTVTSAQKNPTAFYLCASSPDDSRRANVLTFGAGSRLTVL.

At least ten counts were recorded for this clonotype. The chain has TRBV20-1 and TRBJ1-6, with unresolved D. Between the trimmed V and J ends, which lost 7 bases and 7 bases, there was a span of 11 bases. The CDR3 runs 12 residues. CDR1 and CDR2 (germline): DFQATT, SNEGSKA (reference sequence). This CDR3 is CSVRSGNSPLHF. The CDR3 nucleotides are TGCAGTGTCCGGTCTGGGAATTCACCCCTCCACTTT.

Comment on this clonotype: Just one base apart from a much larger clone, this may be a read error. V is TRBV29-1 and J is TRBJ2-1; D unclear. Germline lookup yields CDR1 SQVTM and CDR2 ANQGSEA. The CDR3 has 11 amino acids. Trimming removed 7 bases from V and 10 bases from J, with 14 bases in between. The CDR3 loop reads CSALTRSEQFF. The DNA for the CDR3 is TGCAGCGCCTTAACAAGGAGCGAGCAGTTCTTC.

This clonotype has at least ten counts. The chain employs TRBV29-1 and TRBJ2-2; the D is unclear. Trimming shortened V by 2 bases and J by 4 bases, and 5 bases separated the two germline ends. CDR1 and CDR2 from the germline V gene are SQVTM and ANQGSEA. CDR3 length equals 12 residues. CDR3 DNA sequence: TGCAGCGTTGAACACCTCACCGGGGAGCTGTTTTTT. Amino acid sequence: CSVEHLTGELFF.

Written as DNA, the CDR3 is TGTGCCAGCAGCCGCCTCTCTGGCTTAAGCGAGCAGTACTTC. Protein product: CASSRLSGLSEQYF. The chain carries TRBV7-2 and TRBJ2-7; D unresolved. V dropped 5 bases and J dropped 6 bases, with 17 bases sitting between them. This CDR3 comprises 14 residues. Germline values: CDR1 SGHTA, CDR2 FQGNSA.

The J gene is TRBJ1-5, the V gene TRBV6-1; D is possibly TRBD1 (5 bases). CDR3 length: 14 residues. Germline V gives CDR1 MNHNS, CDR2 SASEGT. V was cut by 4 bases and J by 3 bases, with 10 bases left in between. CDR3 in DNA: TGTGCCAGCAGTGTATCAGGGCACAATCAGCCCCAGCATTTT. It yields the protein CASSVSGHNQPQHF.

This clonotype occurred a few times. The CDR3 protein is CASSPRVGGYEQYF. CDR3 coding DNA: TGTGCCAGCTCACCTAGGGTTGGAGGTTACGAGCAGTACTTC. This chain joins TRBV18 and TRBJ2-7; possibly TRBD2 for D (5 bases). The CDR3 loop spans 14 amino acids. Germline-derived CDR1 and CDR2 are KGHSH and LQKENI. Trimming left V 3 bases short and J 4 bases short, with 13 bases between.

This clonotype has a count of ten or more. The V gene is TRBV12-3 or TRBV12-4, the J gene TRBJ1-2; 8 positions match TRBD1. V lost 6 bases and J lost 4; bases outside the gene matches: 10. This CDR3 is built from 15 residues. Here the CDR3 DNA reads TGTGCCAGCAGACCCAATCAGGGGGCTGGCTATGGCTACACCTTC. It is translated as CASRPNQGAGYGYTF.

This clonotype was seen only a few times. The V call is TRBV11-2, the J call TRBJ1-2, with 7 bases fitting TRBD1. Per germline, CDR1 SGHAT and CDR2 FQNNGV. V trimming: 1 base; J trimming: 7 bases; junction bases outside the gene matches: 9. The CDR3 extends over 15 amino acids. CDR3 DNA: TGTGCCAGCAGCTTAGTACGGCAGGGGGATTCTGGCTACACCTTC. It encodes CASSLVRQGDSGYTF.

The chain links TRBV7-7 to TRBJ2-5; 8 bases match TRBD1. Germline loops: CDR1 SSHAT, CDR2 FNYEAQ (reference sequence). Trimming removed 1 base from V and 4 bases from J; junction bases left unmatched: 8. The CDR3 has 16 residues. CDR3 nucleotides: TGTGCCAGCAGCTTAGTCCCCCAGGGGGCTCGAGAGACCCAGTACTTC. It specifies CASSLVPQGARETQYF.

This clonotype was counted only a few times. The rearrangement uses TRBV3-1 and TRBJ2-3; 15 bases agree with TRBD2. The V segment lost 0 bases and the J segment 1 base; nucleotides outside the gene matches: 11. Per the germline V gene, CDR1 is LGHDT and CDR2 is YNNKEL (reference sequence). CDR3 length equals 21 residues. The CDR3 DNA reads as TGTGCCAGCAGCCAAGATCGGGGGACTAGCGGGAGGAAGTGCGGCACAGATACGCAGTATTTT. Translated, it gives CASSQDRGTSGRKCGTDTQYF.

The chain joins TRBV19 to TRBJ1-2; D is undetermined. V lost 2 bases to trimming and J lost 6 bases, with 16 bases between them. CDR3 length equals 15 residues. Germline CDR1 reads LNHDA; CDR2 reads SQIVND (reference sequence). CDR3 DNA: TGTGCCAGTAGTATAAGTGCAGGACGCAGTGATGGCTACACCTTC. The encoded protein is CASSISAGRSDGYTF. Combining the CDR3 with reference TRBV19 and TRBJ1-2 gives the whole variable domain DGGITQSPKYLFRKEGQNVTLSCEQNLNHDAMYWYRQDPGQGLRLIYYSQIVNDFQKGDIAEGYSVSREKKESFPLTVTSAQKNPTAFYLCASSISAGRSDGYTFGSGTRLTVV.

This clonotype appeared a single time. The chain couples TRBV4-1 to TRBJ2-6; possibly TRBD1 for D (6 bases). Between the trimmed V and J ends, which lost 0 bases and 2 bases, there was a span of 11 bases. CDR3 length equals 17 residues. Germline V lookup: CDR1 MGHRA, CDR2 YSYEKL. This chain's CDR3 is CASSQDEGQPGANVLTF. CDR3 sequence (DNA): TGCGCCAGCAGCCAAGATGAAGGACAGCCTGGGGCCAACGTCCTGACTTTC.

This chain uses TRBV29-1 with TRBJ1-1, with 8 nucleotides matching TRBD1. V lost 1 base to trimming and J lost 3 bases; unmatched junction nucleotides: 1. Germline CDR1 is SQVTM and CDR2 is ANQGSEA. This CDR3 spans 13 amino acids. The CDR3 spells CSVEGTGHTEAFF. The CDR3 DNA sequence: TGCAGCGTTGAAGGGACAGGGCACACTGAAGCTTTCTTT. The whole variable domain, remainder taken from reference TRBV29-1 and TRBJ1-1, is SAVISQKPSRDICQRGTSLTIQCQVDSQVTMMFWYRQQPGQSLTLIATANQGSEATYESGFVIDKFPISRPNLTFSTLTVSNMSPEDSSIYLCSVEGTGHTEAFFGQGTRLTVV.

This chain joins TRBV19 and TRBJ1-5; maybe TRBD1 (6 bases). Germline V gene lookup returns CDR1 LNHDA and CDR2 SQIVND (reference sequence). V lost 2 bases to trimming and J lost 3 bases, with 14 bases between them. The CDR3 has 16 amino acids. Written as DNA, the CDR3 is TGTGCCAGTAGTATATTTGGGGGGGCCGACAATCAGCCCCAGCATTTT. Protein product: CASSIFGGADNQPQHF.

J is TRBJ1-2 and V is TRBV27, with D unclear. V gave up 6 bases and J gave up 5 bases, with 13 bases separating them. Germline lookup yields CDR1 MNHEY and CDR2 SMNVEV (reference sequence). CDR3 length: 13 residues. The CDR3 loop reads CASSRLGSYGYTF. CDR3 coding DNA: TGTGCCAGCAGCCGGTTGGGTTCTTATGGCTACACCTTC.

The rearrangement links TRBV10-3 to TRBJ1-1; perhaps TRBD1 as D (6 bases). This CDR3 has 14 residues. From germline, CDR1 is ENHRY and CDR2 SYGVKD. V was pared by 6 bases and J by 2 bases, with 13 bases between. Written as DNA, the CDR3 is TGTGCCATCAGCCAACAGGGATACAACACTGAAGCTTTCTTT. Amino acid sequence: CAISQQGYNTEAFF.

This clonotype was counted between two and nine times. The rearrangement links TRBV9 to TRBJ2-5; TRBD1 is a possible D gene (6 bases). This CDR3 is built from 15 residues. CDR1 is SGDLS and CDR2 is YYNGEE in the germline V gene. V shed 4 bases and J shed 5 bases, with 18 bases lying between them. The chain's CDR3 is CASSQWRGGPETQYF. The CDR3 nucleotides read TGTGCCAGCAGCCAATGGAGAGGGGGACCTGAGACCCAGTACTTC.